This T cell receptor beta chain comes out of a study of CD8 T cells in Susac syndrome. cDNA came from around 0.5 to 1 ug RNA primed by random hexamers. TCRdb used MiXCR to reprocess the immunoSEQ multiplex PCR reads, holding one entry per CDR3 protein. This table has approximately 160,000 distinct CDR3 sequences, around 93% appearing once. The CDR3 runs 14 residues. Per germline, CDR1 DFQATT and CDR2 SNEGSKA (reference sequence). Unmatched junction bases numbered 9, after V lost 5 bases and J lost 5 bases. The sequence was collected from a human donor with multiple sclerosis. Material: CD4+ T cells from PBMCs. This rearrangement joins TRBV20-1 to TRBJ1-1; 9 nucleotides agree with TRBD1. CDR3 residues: CSASTGGRETEAFF. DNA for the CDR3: TGCAGTGCTTCTACAGGGGGCAGGGAAACTGAAGCTTTCTTT.